These T cell receptor beta chains were read from a single sample in a study of blood T cell repertoires in COVID-19. TCRdb keeps only in-frame clones here, not all; method: immunoSEQ multiplex PCR. This repertoire shows about 80,000 clones, approximately 85% found once; its top ten account for more than 9.5%. The sample was peripheral blood. These receptors were obtained from a man in his fifties or sixties with COVID-19, enrolled during active disease. Each CDR3 is given with its conserved first and last residue. Fields, in order: V gene, clone size, D gene, J gene, CDR3 DNA, CDR3 protein. A D gene is named only where the DNA matches it firmly. The size of a clone is reported for some rows only, either as once, few or many, or as a class for expanded clones.

>TRBV28|once|NA|TRBJ1-5
TGTGCCAGCAGTTTCGGATCAGGGTCTGGTCAGCCCCAGCATTTT
CASSFGSGSGQPQHF
>TRBV3-1/TRBV3-2|NA|TRBD2|TRBJ2-1
TGTGCCAGCAGCCAAGATCTTGCGGGGGTGGGTGAGCAGTTCTTC
CASSQDLAGVGEQFF
>TRBV20-1|once|NA|TRBJ1-3
TGCAGTGCTAGTAAACGGTCCTCTGGAAACACCATATATTTT
CSASKRSSGNTIYF
>TRBV7-5|NA|NA|TRBJ2-7
TGTGCCAGAAGCACCTATCGGACTAGCGGAACCTACGAGCAGTACTTC
CARSTYRTSGTYEQYF
>TRBV6-5|NA|TRBD2|TRBJ2-3
TGTGCCAGCAAAGGACTAGCGGGAGACGCAGATACGCAGTATTTT
CASKGLAGDADTQYF
>TRBV9|NA|TRBD1|TRBJ1-1
TGTGCCAGCAGCCCTGGACAGGGGGTCTACACTGAAGCTTTCTTT
CASSPGQGVYTEAFF
>TRBV23-1|NA|TRBD1|TRBJ2-7
TGCGCCAGCAGCCACCATCCGACAGGGAGAGGCAACGAGCAGTACTTC
CASSHHPTGRGNEQYF
>TRBV7-9|NA|NA|TRBJ2-5
TGTGCCAGCAGCTTAGGTCTAGGGGGAGAGACCCAGTACTTC
CASSLGLGGETQYF
>TRBV7-8|NA|TRBD1|TRBJ1-4
TGTGCCAGCAGCCAGAGGACAGGTCGTAATGAAAAACTGTTTTTT
CASSQRTGRNEKLFF
>TRBV2|NA|NA|TRBJ1-6
TGTGCCAGCAGCCGACGAGGGCGCGGGGAGTCACCCCTCCACTTT
CASSRRGRGESPLHF
>TRBV7-9|NA|TRBD1|TRBJ2-1
TGTGCCAGTTCCCCCGGGCAGGGGGCGAACGAGCAGTTCTTC
CASSPGQGANEQFF
>TRBV10-3|NA|NA|TRBJ2-7
TGTGCCATCAGGGACTTGAACCACTACGAGCAGTACTTC
CAIRDLNHYEQYF
>TRBV6-5|NA|NA|TRBJ1-5
TGTGCCAGCAGCGGGAGAGGGTCTCAGCCCCAGCATTTT
CASSGRGSQPQHF
>TRBV6-2/TRBV6-3|NA|NA|TRBJ2-5
TGTGCCAGCAGTTACTGGGATGGGGCACGGTTGGAGACCCAGTACTTC
CASSYWDGARLETQYF
>TRBV19|NA|TRBD2|TRBJ2-3
TGTGCCAGTAGTATCGGACTAGCGGGACGAGATACGCAGTATTTT
CASSIGLAGRDTQYF
>TRBV20-1|NA|NA|TRBJ1-4
TGCAGTGCTGGCTCAGGAGAAAAACTGTTTTTT
CSAGSGEKLFF
>TRBV2|NA|NA|TRBJ1-3
TGTGCCAGCAGTGCAGTGACTGGAAACACCATATATTTT
CASSAVTGNTIYF
>TRBV5-1|NA|TRBD1|TRBJ2-2
TGCGCCAGCAGCGCGGACAGGGTCACCGGGGAGCTGTTTTTT
CASSADRVTGELFF
>TRBV5-6|NA|NA|TRBJ2-3
TGTGCCAGCAGCCCGTCGGGAAGCGCTAGCACAGATACGCAGTATTTT
CASSPSGSASTDTQYF
>TRBV6-5|few|TRBD2|TRBJ2-7
TGTGCCAGCGGGGTAGCGGGAGCCGAGCAGTACTTC
CASGVAGAEQYF
>TRBV11-3|NA|TRBD2|TRBJ2-1
TGTGCCAGCAGCTCCCGCGGAGCTAGCGGGAGGGCCCGCAATGAGCAGTTCTTC
CASSSRGASGRARNEQFF
>TRBV29-1|NA|NA|TRBJ2-3
TGCAGCGCGAGCCGGGACTTTAACACAGATACGCAGTATTTT
CSASRDFNTDTQYF
>TRBV15|NA|NA|TRBJ2-7
TGTGCCACCAGCAGAGAGAAAGGGACTGCCTACGAGCAGTACTTC
CATSREKGTAYEQYF
>TRBV6-5|NA|TRBD1|TRBJ2-1
TGTGCCAGCAGGTCACAGGGGGCGTCCTACAATGAGCAGTTCTTC
CASRSQGASYNEQFF
>TRBV28|NA|TRBD2|TRBJ2-1
TGTGCCAGCCTTAAAGCGGGAGGGGAGGAGCAGTTCTTC
CASLKAGGEEQFF
>TRBV27|NA|NA|TRBJ2-5
TGTGCCACCAGAAGAGGACAGCACCAAGAGACCCAGTACTTC
CATRRGQHQETQYF
>TRBV5-6|NA|NA|TRBJ2-3
TGTGCCAGCAGCTTGGCCGTAGATACGCAGTATTTT
CASSLAVDTQYF
>TRBV24-1|once|TRBD1|TRBJ1-1
TGTGCCACCAGTGACCCGCGGACAGGGAGCACTGAAGCTTTCTTT
CATSDPRTGSTEAFF
>TRBV18|few|NA|TRBJ2-7
TGTGCCAGCTCACGGGACACCGGGCCTGATTACGAGCAGTACTTC
CASSRDTGPDYEQYF
>TRBV30|NA|TRBD1|TRBJ1-5
TGTGCCTGGAGTTACGGGCGGGACAGGGGAGTTGCGAGCAATCAGCCCCAGCATTTT
CAWSYGRDRGVASNQPQHF
>TRBV14|NA|NA|TRBJ1-5
TGTGCCAGCAGCCAAACAGGAATCAATCAGCCCCAGCATTTT
CASSQTGINQPQHF
>TRBV5-1|NA|TRBD1|TRBJ2-7
TGCGCCAGCAGCACAGGGGAAGCCTACGAGCAGTACTTC
CASSTGEAYEQYF
>TRBV3-1/TRBV3-2|once|NA|TRBJ1-2
TGTGCCAGCAGCCAAGTTCAGGGAGGCTACACCTTC
CASSQVQGGYTF
>TRBV6-2/TRBV6-3|NA|NA|TRBJ1-5
TGTGCCAGCAGTCGGGGAGTCAATCAGCCCCAGCATTTT
CASSRGVNQPQHF
>TRBV5-4|NA|NA|TRBJ2-2
TGTGCCAGCAGCCCGGAACAGGGCAGCGCCGGGGAGCTGTTTTTT
CASSPEQGSAGELFF
>TRBV6-5|NA|TRBD1|TRBJ2-1
TGTGCCAGCAGTCTTAACCACGGGACAGGGAATGAGCAGTTCTTC
CASSLNHGTGNEQFF
>TRBV20-1|NA|NA|TRBJ2-5
TGCAGTGCTAGTTATGCAGGGCCAGAGACCCAGTACTTC
CSASYAGPETQYF
>TRBV27|NA|TRBD1|TRBJ1-2
TGTGCCAGCAGTTCGACAGGGGGAAACTATGGCTACACCTTC
CASSSTGGNYGYTF
>TRBV7-3|NA|TRBD1|TRBJ2-5
TGTGCCAGCAGCTGGACAGGGGGCAATGGGGAGACCCAGTACTTC
CASSWTGGNGETQYF
>TRBV4-1|few|TRBD1|TRBJ1-5
TGCGCCAGCAGCCTAGAGGTCACAGGGGATCAGCCCCAGCATTTT
CASSLEVTGDQPQHF
>TRBV6-2/TRBV6-3|NA|NA|TRBJ1-1
TGTGCCAGCAGTTACTCTGGAGTGAACACTGAAGCTTTCTTT
CASSYSGVNTEAFF
>TRBV27|NA|TRBD2|TRBJ2-1
TGTGCCAGCAACCTTGAGGTCGGGAGGGGTGAGCAGTTCTTC
CASNLEVGRGEQFF
>TRBV24-1|once|NA|TRBJ1-4
TGTGCCACCAGTGATCCAACTACAGGGCCCAATGAAAAACTGTTTTTT
CATSDPTTGPNEKLFF
>TRBV19|NA|TRBD2|TRBJ2-5
TGTGCCAGTAGTATAAGTACTAGCGGCAACCAAGAGACCCAGTACTTC
CASSISTSGNQETQYF
>TRBV6-2/TRBV6-3|NA|NA|TRBJ1-3
TGTGCCAGCAGTTACCCTGGAGGCCAGCTTTCTGGAAACACCATATATTTT
CASSYPGGQLSGNTIYF
>TRBV15|once|TRBD1|TRBJ1-4
TGTGCCACCAGCACAGGGGGAACTAATGAAAAACTGTTTTTT
CATSTGGTNEKLFF
>TRBV9|NA|TRBD1|TRBJ1-6
TGTGCCAGCAGCAGGGACAGCCAGTCACCCCTCCACTTT
CASSRDSQSPLHF
>TRBV6-4|many|TRBD1|TRBJ1-6
TGTGCCAGCAGTGACTCGACAGGGAATAATTCACCCCTCCACTTT
CASSDSTGNNSPLHF
>TRBV6-2/TRBV6-3|once|TRBD2|TRBJ2-1
TGTGCCAGCAGTTACATCGCGGGAGGCCTCAATGAGCAGTTCTTC
CASSYIAGGLNEQFF
>TRBV29-1|NA|NA|TRBJ2-1
TGCAGCGTTGGGCTGTACAATGAGCAGTTCTTC
CSVGLYNEQFF
>TRBV30|NA|TRBD1|TRBJ2-7
TGTGCCTGGAGTCTGCCCGGACAGGGCTCCTACGAGCAGTACTTC
CAWSLPGQGSYEQYF
>TRBV28|NA|NA|TRBJ1-1
TGTGCCAGCAGTTTATTGAGGGTAGAGACTGAAGCTTTCTTT
CASSLLRVETEAFF
>TRBV4-3|once|NA|TRBJ1-6
TGCGCCAGCAGCGCGACCGCAGGTGATTCACCCCTCCACTTT
CASSATAGDSPLHF
>TRBV30|NA|TRBD1|TRBJ1-5
TGTGCCTGGACCACGACAGGGGGTGTCAATCAGCCCCAGCATTTT
CAWTTTGGVNQPQHF